Listed here are 5 T cell receptor beta chains from one sample, sequenced in a study of T cells after yellow fever vaccination. MiXCR, applied by TCRdb to the 5' RACE reads, yields one record per CDR3 protein. The sample comprises some 400,000 distinct CDR3 sequences, roughly 6.2% of which are singletons, and roughly 15% rests with the top ten. Specimen: PBMCs, collected 5 days after the yellow fever booster vaccination. The receptors originated from a man aged 25 to 45 who received the YFV17D yellow fever vaccine.

The chain is built from TRBV7-2 and TRBJ2-7, with TRBD2 matching over 7 bases. The CDR3 extends over 15 amino acids. CDR1 is SGHTA and CDR2 is FQGNSA in the germline V gene. V lost 5 bases and J lost 3; bases outside the gene matches: 10. In nucleotides, the CDR3 is TGTGCCAGCAGCCTGGGACTACGAAGCCTCTACGAGCAGTACTTC. Its translation is CASSLGLRSLYEQYF.

The chain uses TRBV11-1 and TRBJ1-1; 9 bases match TRBD1. Germline trimming cut 5 bases from V and 0 bases from J; bases unmatched to any gene: 19. Germline V gives CDR1 SGHAT, CDR2 FQDESV (reference sequence). This CDR3 has 20 amino acids. The CDR3 spells CASSAQVRDRALGVNTEAFF. The DNA for the CDR3 is TGTGCCAGCAGCGCCCAAGTCCGGGACAGGGCTCTGGGGGTGAACACTGAAGCTTTCTTT.

J is TRBJ2-7 and V is TRBV4-3, with 10 bases that match TRBD2. Germline V lookup: CDR1 LGHNA, CDR2 YSLEER. This CDR3 contains 18 residues. V dropped 1 base and J dropped 7; count of bases not matched to a gene: 16. The CDR3 DNA reads TGCGCCAGCAGCCAAGTTGCTAGCGGGAGTGGGTCATTCGGGGAGCAGTACTTC. Residues: CASSQVASGSGSFGEQYF.

This clonotype was found a few times. The chain combines TRBV12-3 or TRBV12-4 with TRBJ2-3; 11 bases match TRBD2. The CDR3 is 16 residues long. J lost 2 bases, V lost 5 bases, and 6 bases had no gene match. CDR3 nucleotides: TGTGCCAGCAGTATCGGGACTAGCGGCTACACAGATACGCAGTATTTT. It codes for CASSIGTSGYTDTQYF.

This clonotype was found many times. The chain has TRBV20-1 and TRBJ2-2; weak D call: TRBD2 (6 bases). The CDR3 runs 14 residues. Between the trimmed V and J ends, which lost 5 bases and 2 bases, there was a span of 12 bases. Germline CDR1 reads DFQATT; CDR2 reads SNEGSKA (reference sequence). The CDR3 DNA is TGCAGTGCTTCCGGGACTCACAACACCGGGGAGCTGTTTTTT. It codes for CSASGTHNTGELFF.